This T cell receptor beta chain was retrieved from a study of T cell clonotyping in hematopoietic cell transplantation. A single count supports this clone. CDR1 is MDHEN, CDR2 SYDVKM, per germline. V dropped 8 bases and J dropped 4 bases, with 9 bases sitting between them. CDR3 length equals 12 residues. Assay: immunoSEQ multiplex PCR; the TCRdb copy retains only in-frame clones and omits some. In the table there are 69,000 or so clones, over 90% of which are singletons. V gene TRBV28 combines with J gene TRBJ1-5; D remains unclear. The sequence came from a man aged 50-59 years in good health. Some clones in this sample may be carry-over from other donors' samples. The specimen sequenced was peripheral blood mononuclear cells. This chain's CDR3 is CASGPINQPQHF. The CDR3 DNA sequence: TGTGCCAGCGGACCAATTAATCAGCCCCAGCATTTT. The full variable domain, with the rest looked up from reference TRBV28 and TRBJ1-5, is DVKVTQSSRYLVKRTGEKVFLECVQDMDHENMFWYRQDPGLGLRLIYFSYDVKMKEKGDIPEGYSVSREKKERFSLILESASTNQTSMYLCASGPINQPQHFGDGTRLSIL.